A selection of T cell receptor beta chains follows, all from one sample in a study of cytomegalovirus exposure and HLA in healthy donors. The assay was immunoSEQ multiplex PCR, and TCRdb's table has in-frame clones only and misses some. The sample includes some 180,000 clones, about 9% of them seen just once. The sample consisted of PBMCs. The origin of the receptors is a woman in her thirties in good health and CMV-seropositive. Each CDR3 is given with its conserved first and last residue. A D gene is named only where the DNA matches it firmly. Clone size appears in some rows only: once, few, many, or a class for an expanded clone.

v_call	d_call	clone_size	j_call	cdr3_aa	cdr3_nt
TRBV11-2	TRBD2	few	TRBJ2-5	CASSLELAGGHETQYF	TGTGCCAGCAGCTTAGAACTAGCGGGAGGGCATGAGACCCAGTACTTC
TRBV2	TRBD2	few	TRBJ2-1	CASIAGRTYNEQFF	TGTGCCAGCATAGCGGGCCGGACATACAATGAGCAGTTCTTC
TRBV29-1	.	.	TRBJ2-1	CSVVGGRGNEQFF	TGCAGCGTTGTAGGAGGCAGGGGCAATGAGCAGTTCTTC
TRBV5-5	.	.	TRBJ2-7	CASSLGGDPYYEQYF	TGTGCCAGCAGCTTGGGGGGGGACCCCTACTACGAGCAGTACTTC
TRBV10-1	.	.	TRBJ1-6	CASSEPDVLESSPLHF	TGCGCCAGCAGTGAGCCTGACGTCCTAGAGAGTTCACCCCTCCACTTT
TRBV5-1	.	.	TRBJ2-3	CASSWKAGNTDTQYF	TGCGCCAGCAGCTGGAAAGCCGGGAACACAGATACGCAGTATTTT
TRBV30	TRBD1	.	TRBJ2-7	CAGQRRDRGAEQYF	TGTGCCGGGCAAAGGAGGGACAGGGGGGCCGAGCAGTACTTC
TRBV6-6	TRBD1	few	TRBJ1-2	CASSPDRGWSGYTF	TGTGCCAGCAGTCCTGACAGGGGATGGAGTGGCTACACCTTC
TRBV18	.	.	TRBJ2-7	CASSPGHTQAGSSYEQYF	TGTGCCAGCTCACCCGGACATACGCAGGCCGGGAGCTCCTACGAGCAGTACTTC
TRBV30	.	few	TRBJ2-1	CAWTGNRYNEQFF	TGTGCCTGGACGGGAAACCGATACAATGAGCAGTTCTTC
TRBV7-2	TRBD2	many	TRBJ2-7	CASSLGDYYEQYF	TGTGCCAGCAGCTTGGGGGACTATTACGAGCAGTACTTC
TRBV27	.	.	TRBJ2-5	CASSLSARGVGETQYF	TGTGCCAGCAGTTTATCGGCTAGGGGCGTGGGGGAGACCCAGTACTTC
TRBV9	TRBD1	few	TRBJ1-1	CASSDPDRGNTEAFF	TGTGCCAGCAGCGATCCGGACAGGGGGAACACTGAAGCTTTCTTT
TRBV15	.	.	TRBJ1-1	CATSRWGVETEAFF	TGTGCCACCAGCAGATGGGGGGTTGAAACTGAAGCTTTCTTT
TRBV9	TRBD1	.	TRBJ2-5	CASSVAGGTGLETQYF	TGTGCCAGCAGCGTAGCAGGTGGGACAGGGCTTGAGACCCAGTACTTC
TRBV14	.	.	TRBJ2-6	CASSQVTGANVLTF	TGTGCCAGCAGCCAAGTTACTGGGGCCAACGTCCTGACTTTC
TRBV2	TRBD1	.	TRBJ1-1	CASSDQDRAGAFF	TGTGCCAGCAGTGACCAGGACAGGGCGGGGGCTTTCTTT
TRBV18	.	.	TRBJ1-5	CASSPGHHSNQPQHF	TGTGCCAGCTCACCGGGACACCATAGCAATCAGCCCCAGCATTTT
TRBV7-2	.	.	TRBJ1-4	CASKGARGERGEKLFF	TGTGCCAGCAAGGGAGCGCGGGGAGAAAGGGGTGAAAAACTGTTTTTT
TRBV25-1	TRBD1	.	TRBJ2-7	CASVPGQGYEQYF	TGTGCCAGCGTTCCGGGACAGGGATACGAGCAGTACTTC
TRBV6-1	TRBD2	.	TRBJ2-1	CASSGVAGFISYNEQFF	TGTGCCAGCAGTGGGGTAGCGGGATTCATCTCCTACAATGAGCAGTTCTTC
TRBV5-1	.	few	TRBJ2-2	CASSLAVQSGTGELFF	TGCGCCAGCAGCTTGGCTGTACAGTCAGGGACCGGGGAGCTGTTTTTT
TRBV7-9	.	few	TRBJ1-4	CASTPGDLTNEKLFF	TGTGCCAGCACCCCAGGGGACCTTACTAATGAAAAACTGTTTTTT